The next 13 T cell receptor beta chains were all read from a single sample in a study of shared T cell receptors in the human thymus (dated by TCRdb to about 2021). Receptor libraries were prepared by the immunoSEQ multiplex PCR assay. The clones in this table, taken by TCRdb from immuneACCESS, are in-frame only. Not every clone is retained; where verified, under half of the shortfall comes from an unresolved V gene, and the cause of the rest is unknown. The sample table records roughly 560,000 clones; approximately 80% of these occur just once. The top ten hold roughly 0.013% of the sample. These data were also filed under a second study, of human thymus T cells.

The sample consisted of thymocytes. Every receptor here comes from a boy under two years old with a congenital heart defect. Donor details come from another sample of the same person, matched by shared clones.

This clone has more than one count but fewer than ten. The rearrangement uses TRBV7-3 and TRBJ1-4; possibly TRBD1 for D (6 bases). The germline V gene has CDR1 SGHTA and CDR2 FQGTGA. CDR3 size: 15 residues. V lost 3 bases to trimming and J lost 6 bases, with 14 bases between them. CDR3 bases: TGTGCCAGCAGCTTGGGGGCGCGAGGGGATGAAAAACTGTTTTTT. Translated, it gives CASSLGARGDEKLFF.

This sequence joins TRBV30 and TRBJ1-5; maybe TRBD1 (6 bases). Trimming shortened V by 3 bases and J by 0 bases, and 18 bases separated the two germline ends. The CDR3 sequence is 17 residues long. Per germline, CDR1 GTSNPN and CDR2 SVGIG (reference sequence). CDR3 in DNA: TGTGCCTGGAGAAAACAGGGTAAAGGAGATAGCAATCAGCCCCAGCATTTT. This encodes CAWRKQGKGDSNQPQHF.

The chain employs TRBV6-5 and TRBJ1-4; D remains ambiguous. V lost 5 bases and J 0 bases, leaving 13 bases between the germline ends. The germline gives CDR1 MNHEY, CDR2 SVGAGI. The CDR3 covers 16 residues. The CDR3 loop is CASSNFGSPTNEKLFF. Here the CDR3 DNA reads TGTGCCAGCAGTAACTTCGGGTCCCCAACTAATGAAAAACTGTTTTTT.

Regarding this clone: The sample contains more than one DNA sequence encoding this CDR3. This rearrangement joins TRBV7-9 to TRBJ2-5; the D is unclear. CDR3 length: 13 residues. The V gene's germline CDR1 is SEHNR and CDR2 FQNEAQ (reference sequence). V lost 5 bases and J lost 1, with 8 bases in between. The CDR3 here is CASSLGAQETQYF. In nucleotides, the CDR3 is TGTGCCAGCAGCCTGGGCGCCCAAGAGACCCAGTACTTC.

The chain uses TRBV19 and TRBJ1-5, with D possibly matching TRBD1 (5 bases). V was clipped by 5 bases and J by 0 bases, with 17 bases between them. The CDR3 spans 17 residues. Germline V gene sequence: CDR1 LNHDA, CDR2 SQIVND (reference sequence). The CDR3 DNA reads TGTGCCAGTAGTGGGGGGAGGTTCCTCTTTAGCAATCAGCCCCAGCATTTT. It codes for CASSGGRFLFSNQPQHF.

The chain couples TRBV7-6 to TRBJ2-7; 10 bases fit TRBD2. The V segment lost 5 bases and the J segment 3 bases; nucleotides outside the gene matches: 10. Germline V gene data show CDR1 as SGHVS and CDR2 as FNYEAQ. CDR3 size: 16 residues. The CDR3 DNA sequence: TGTGCCAGCAGCGTGTTAGCGGGAGGACGTCACTACGAGCAGTACTTC. Protein product: CASSVLAGGRHYEQYF.

The gene calls are TRBV9 and TRBJ1-2, with TRBD1 identical over 8 bases. Germline lookup yields CDR1 SGDLS and CDR2 YYNGEE. Germline trimming cut 4 bases from V and 6 bases from J; bases unmatched to any gene: 5. CDR3 length: 13 residues. CDR3 sequence (DNA): TGTGCCAGCAGCCCCTGGACAGGGAATGGCTACACCTTC. Protein product: CASSPWTGNGYTF.

The chain uses TRBV27 and TRBJ1-5, with D hard to call. Looked up from germline, CDR1 is MNHEY and CDR2 is SMNVEV (reference sequence). The CDR3 runs to 15 residues. The V and J ends lost 6 bases and 0 bases respectively, with 12 bases between them. CDR3: CASRPGSYSNQPQHF. The CDR3 DNA reads TGTGCCAGCAGACCCGGGAGTTATAGCAATCAGCCCCAGCATTTT.

The rearrangement uses TRBV19 and TRBJ1-4, with 8 bases aligning to TRBD1. This CDR3 is built from 15 residues. With V trimmed by 5 bases and J by 8 bases, 10 bases remained unmatched. Looked up from germline, CDR1 is LNHDA and CDR2 is SQIVND (reference sequence). CDR3 DNA sequence: TGTGCCAGTAGTCCTTACAGGGGGAGGAAAGAAAAACTGTTTTTT. This gives the protein CASSPYRGRKEKLFF.

The rearrangement links TRBV6-5 to TRBJ1-4; 7 bases are shared with TRBD1. The CDR3 has 13 amino acids. V was pared by 10 bases and J by 7 bases, with 9 bases of the junction left unmatched. Per the germline V gene, CDR1 is MNHEY and CDR2 is SVGAGI. The CDR3 DNA sequence: TGTGCCACCCGACAGGGAGCGAGTGAAAAACTGTTTTTT. It translates to CATRQGASEKLFF.

This sequence joins TRBV1 and TRBJ2-1; the D segment call TRBD1 is taken from the table without a DNA check. TRBV1 is a known pseudogene. The CDR3 totals 16 residues. This CDR3 reads CTSSQEGDTLFNEQFF. CDR3 DNA: TGCACCAGCAGCCAAGAGGGCGATACGCTCTTCAATGAGCAGTTCTTC.

With regard to this clone: Mismatch with germline at one junction end may stem from a read error. The chain carries TRBV13 and TRBJ2-1; perhaps TRBD2 as D (5 bases). The germline gives CDR1 PRHDT, CDR2 FYEKMQ (reference sequence). The CDR3 loop spans 11 amino acids. The CDR3 sequence: CASSLVGVGVF. The CDR3 nucleotides read TGTGCCAGCAGCTTAGTTGGCGTCGGGGTCTTC.

The gene calls are TRBV30 and TRBJ1-5; possible D gene TRBD1, 5 bases. Trimming shortened V by 0 bases and J by 7 bases, and 10 bases separated the two germline ends. CDR3 length: 13 residues. Germline V gene data show CDR1 as GTSNPN and CDR2 as SVGIG (reference sequence). The DNA of the CDR3 is TGTGCCTGGAGTGTACGGGGGGAACAGCCCCAGCATTTT. Amino acid sequence: CAWSVRGEQPQHF.